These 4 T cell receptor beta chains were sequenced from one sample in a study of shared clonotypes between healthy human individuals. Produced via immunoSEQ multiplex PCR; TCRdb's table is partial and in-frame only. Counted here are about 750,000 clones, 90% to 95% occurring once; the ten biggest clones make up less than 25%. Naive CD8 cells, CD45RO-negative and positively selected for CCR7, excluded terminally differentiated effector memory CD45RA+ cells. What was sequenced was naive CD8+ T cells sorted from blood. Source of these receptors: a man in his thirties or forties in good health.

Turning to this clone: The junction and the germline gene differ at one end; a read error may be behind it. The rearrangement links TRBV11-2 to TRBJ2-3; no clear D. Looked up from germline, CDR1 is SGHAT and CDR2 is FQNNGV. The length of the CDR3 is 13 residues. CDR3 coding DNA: TGTGCCAGCAGCGTAGAGGTAACCGATACGCAGTATTTT. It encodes CASSVEVTDTQYF.

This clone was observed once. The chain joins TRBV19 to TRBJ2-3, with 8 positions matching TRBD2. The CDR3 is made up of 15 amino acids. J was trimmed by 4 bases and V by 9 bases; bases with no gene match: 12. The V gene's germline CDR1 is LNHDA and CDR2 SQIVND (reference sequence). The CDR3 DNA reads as TGTGCCAGCGGAGGGGGACTAGGTCGACCAGATACGCAGTATTTT. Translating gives CASGGGLGRPDTQYF. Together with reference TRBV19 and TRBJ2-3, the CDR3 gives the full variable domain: DGGITQSPKYLFRKEGQNVTLSCEQNLNHDAMYWYRQDPGQGLRLIYYSQIVNDFQKGDIAEGYSVSREKKESFPLTVTSAQKNPTAFYLCASGGGLGRPDTQYFGPGTRLTVL.

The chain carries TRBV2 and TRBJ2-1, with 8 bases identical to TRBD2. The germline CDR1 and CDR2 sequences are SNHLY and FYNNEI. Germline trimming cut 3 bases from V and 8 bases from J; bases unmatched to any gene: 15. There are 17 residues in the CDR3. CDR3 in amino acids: CASSETYRAGVGDEQFF. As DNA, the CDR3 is TGTGCCAGCAGTGAGACCTACCGAGCGGGAGTCGGGGATGAGCAGTTCTTC.

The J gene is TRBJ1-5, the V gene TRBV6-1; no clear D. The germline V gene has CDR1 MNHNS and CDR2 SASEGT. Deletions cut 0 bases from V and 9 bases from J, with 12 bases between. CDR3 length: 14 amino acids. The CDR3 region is CASSEAWAPRPQHF. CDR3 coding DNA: TGTGCCAGCAGTGAAGCCTGGGCACCACGGCCCCAGCATTTT.